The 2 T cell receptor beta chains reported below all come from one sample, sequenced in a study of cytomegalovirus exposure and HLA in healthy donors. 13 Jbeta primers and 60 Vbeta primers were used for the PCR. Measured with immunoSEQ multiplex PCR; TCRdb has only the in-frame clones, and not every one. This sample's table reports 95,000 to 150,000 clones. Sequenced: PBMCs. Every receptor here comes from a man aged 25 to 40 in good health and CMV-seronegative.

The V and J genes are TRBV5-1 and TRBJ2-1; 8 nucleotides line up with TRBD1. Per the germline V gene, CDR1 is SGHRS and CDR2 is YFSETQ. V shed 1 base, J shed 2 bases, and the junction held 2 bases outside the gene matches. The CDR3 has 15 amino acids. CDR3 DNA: TGCGCCAGCAGCTTGCGACAGGGGACCTACAATGAGCAGTTCTTC. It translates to CASSLRQGTYNEQFF.

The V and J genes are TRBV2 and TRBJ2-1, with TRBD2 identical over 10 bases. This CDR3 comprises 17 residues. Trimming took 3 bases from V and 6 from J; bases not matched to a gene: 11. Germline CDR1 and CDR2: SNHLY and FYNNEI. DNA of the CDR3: TGTGCCAGCAGTGACTCGGCTAGCGGGAGAATTGGCAATGAGCAGTTCTTC. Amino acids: CASSDSASGRIGNEQFF.